Listed here are 25 T cell receptor beta chains from one sample, sequenced in a study of brain T cells in children with intractable seizures. Sequencing was limited to surgery cases with top T cell transcript signatures in brain tissue. This table comes from immunoSEQ multiplex PCR, and its TCRdb copy is limited to in-frame clones, with some not included. The repertoire holds roughly 9,500 clones, with 69% as singletons. The specimen was resected brain tissue, collected at surgery. The receptors here all came from a girl aged 2 to 9 with tuberous sclerosis and intractable seizures.

V and J are TRBV7-2 and TRBJ1-5; D might be TRBD1 (5 bases). The V gene lost 1 base and the J gene lost 0 bases, with 7 bases spanning the gap. Germline CDR1 reads SGHTA; CDR2 reads FQGNSA. The CDR3 consists of 15 residues. CDR3 sequence: CASSLGGLSNQPQHF. CDR3 DNA: TGTGCCAGCAGCTTAGGGGGCCTTAGCAATCAGCCCCAGCATTTT.

V usage is TRBV6-5 and J usage is TRBJ2-7; the match to TRBD1 covers 10 bases. Unmatched junction bases numbered 10, after V lost 4 bases and J lost 4 bases. The CDR3 extends over 16 amino acids. The germline gives CDR1 MNHEY, CDR2 SVGAGI. This CDR3 is CASSWAPPGQGYEQYV. The CDR3, as DNA: TGTGCCAGCAGTTGGGCCCCTCCGGGACAGGGGTACGAGCAGTACGTC.

The chain joins TRBV5-1 to TRBJ2-7, with TRBD1 as a possible D gene (6 bases). The CDR3 is made up of 15 amino acids. CDR1 is SGHRS and CDR2 is YFSETQ in the germline V gene. Trimming pared 4 bases from V and 4 bases from J, leaving 18 bases between. CDR3 coding DNA: TGCGCCAGCAGCCAAGTCACGGACAGTATGTACGAGCAGTACTTC. It translates to CASSQVTDSMYEQYF.

This chain connects TRBV11-3 to TRBJ1-1, with D possibly TRBD1 on 6 matching bases. The V and J ends lost 5 bases and 4 bases respectively, with 14 bases between them. Germline V gene data show CDR1 as SGHNT and CDR2 as YENEEA. The CDR3 totals 14 residues. The chain's CDR3 is CASSGETGITEAFF. The CDR3 region has the DNA TGTGCCAGCAGCGGAGAAACAGGGATCACTGAAGCTTTCTTT.

By proportion, this clone is medium-sized. The CDR3 here is CASSPEGTGELFF. The CDR3 nucleotides are TGTGCCAGCAGTCCCGAAGGGACCGGGGAGCTGTTTTTT. This rearrangement joins TRBV9 to TRBJ2-2, with no clear D. CDR3 length: 13 amino acids. Germline V gene data show CDR1 as SGDLS and CDR2 as YYNGEE. V was cut by 5 bases and J by 5 bases, with 10 bases left in between.

This clone was found a few times. The chain links TRBV6-5 to TRBJ2-3; 10 bases line up with TRBD2. The CDR3 loop spans 16 amino acids. Germline CDR1 and CDR2: MNHEY and SVGAGI. The trim removed 4 bases at V and 1 base at J, leaving 5 bases unmatched. The DNA for the CDR3 is TGTGCCAGCAGTTCCCCCGGACTAGCGGGCACAGATACGCAGTATTTT. It specifies CASSSPGLAGTDTQYF.

Only one count was recorded for this clone. The chain combines TRBV4-1 with TRBJ2-1; no clear D. The germline V gene encodes CDR1 MGHRA and CDR2 YSYEKL. CDR3 length equals 16 residues. Trimming pared 2 bases from V and 5 bases from J, leaving 16 bases between. The CDR3, as DNA: TGCGCCAGCAGCCAATGGGGTTTTCTCAACGACAATGAGCAGTTCTTC. It codes for CASSQWGFLNDNEQFF.

The chain recombines TRBV18 with TRBJ2-3, with D perhaps TRBD1 or TRBD2 (5 bases each). In germline, CDR1 is KGHSH, CDR2 LQKENI. The CDR3 has 15 amino acids. Deletions cut 3 bases from V and 2 bases from J, with 12 bases between. CDR3 residues: CASSPTGQNTDTQYF. The CDR3 bases are TGTGCCAGCTCACCCACGGGGCAGAACACAGATACGCAGTATTTT.

The rearrangement uses TRBV6-1 and TRBJ2-5; possible D gene TRBD1, 5 bases. The CDR3 has 13 amino acids. V was clipped by 3 bases and J by 5 bases, with 10 bases between them. CDR1 is MNHNS, CDR2 SASEGT, per germline. DNA of the CDR3: TGTGCCAGCAGTGAGTCAGGGTGGGAGACCCAGTACTTC. Its translation: CASSESGWETQYF.

V is TRBV2 and J is TRBJ1-1, with D hard to call. Germline V gives CDR1 SNHLY, CDR2 FYNNEI. The CDR3 totals 13 residues. V shed 4 bases and J shed 4 bases, with 10 bases lying between them. The CDR3, as DNA: TGTGCCAGCAGTGGATCAAGAGCCACTGAAGCTTTCTTT. Translated, it gives CASSGSRATEAFF. Full variable domain (outside the CDR3, taken from reference TRBV2 and TRBJ1-1): EPEVTQTPSHQVTQMGQEVILRCVPISNHLYFYWYRQILGQKVEFLVSFYNNEISEKSEIFDDQFSVERPDGSNFTLKIRSTKLEDSAMYFCASSGSRATEAFFGQGTRLTVV.

Here the CDR3 reads CASSEQDRGPDTQYF. The CDR3 DNA is TGTGCCAGCAGCGAACAGGACAGGGGCCCAGATACGCAGTATTTT. J is TRBJ2-3 and V is TRBV2, with 9 bases matching TRBD1. Germline V CDR1 and CDR2: SNHLY, FYNNEI. V lost 6 bases to trimming and J lost 4 bases; unmatched junction nucleotides: 8. This CDR3 has 15 amino acids.

The chain employs TRBV24-1 and TRBJ1-1; D remains ambiguous. The CDR3 length is 13 residues. Germline V gene lookup returns CDR1 KGHDR and CDR2 SFDVKD. The V end was cut by 1 base, the J end by 5 bases, with 7 bases between. The CDR3 nucleotides are TGTGCCACCAGTGATTTCCCCAGGACTGAAGCTTTCTTT. Amino acids: CATSDFPRTEAFF.

This chain joins TRBV4-2 and TRBJ2-3; 10 bases align to TRBD2. The germline gives CDR1 LGHNA, CDR2 YNFKEQ. This CDR3 spans 16 amino acids. The trim removed 1 base at V and 5 bases at J, leaving 6 bases unmatched. The CDR3 coding sequence is TGTGCCAGCAGCCAAGTGAGCGGGGGGGCCGAAGATACGCAGTATTTT. This sequence encodes CASSQVSGGAEDTQYF.

This clone has a single count. This chain joins TRBV9 and TRBJ2-7; D is perhaps TRBD1 (5 bases). CDR3 length: 13 residues. The germline CDR1 and CDR2 sequences are SGDLS and YYNGEE. Trimming removed 4 bases at V and 2 bases at J, with 10 bases between. In nucleotides, the CDR3 is TGTGCCAGCAGCCCCGCACAGGCCTACGAGCAGTACTTC. It is translated as CASSPAQAYEQYF.

The chain links TRBV30 to TRBJ1-2, with a weak D call TRBD1 (5 bases). The ends were cut back, 2 bases at V and 3 bases at J, with 10 bases in the middle. In germline, CDR1 is GTSNPN, CDR2 SVGIG (reference sequence). The CDR3 spans 13 residues. CDR3 sequence reads: CAWSRGIDYGYTF. The CDR3 DNA reads as TGTGCCTGGAGTCGGGGGATTGACTATGGCTACACCTTC.

The rearrangement links TRBV9 to TRBJ1-3; TRBD1 is a possible D gene (5 bases). The CDR3 has 15 amino acids. Germline V CDR1 and CDR2: SGDLS, YYNGEE. Trimming removed 0 bases from V and 2 bases from J, with 9 bases in between. CDR3 DNA: TGTGCCAGCAGCGTAGCAGGGTCCCCTGGAAACACCATATATTTT. It yields the protein CASSVAGSPGNTIYF.

This clone was seen only a few times. The chain links TRBV3-1 (or the pseudogene TRBV3-2) to TRBJ1-5; the D gene is possibly TRBD1 (5 bases). Germline CDR1 and CDR2: LGHDT and YNNKEL (reference sequence). CDR3 length: 13 amino acids. Trimming took 2 bases from V and 8 from J, leaving 10 bases between them. CDR3 DNA: TGTGCCAGCAGCCAATTTCAGGGTAAGCCCCAGCATTTT. Protein: CASSQFQGKPQHF.

The rearrangement uses TRBV10-3 and TRBJ2-2; TRBD1 aligns across 8 bases. Per the germline V gene, CDR1 is ENHRY and CDR2 is SYGVKD. This CDR3 comprises 15 residues. V lost 1 base to trimming and J lost 6 bases; unmatched junction nucleotides: 4. CDR3 sequence: CAISELDRVAGELFF. For the CDR3, the DNA is TGTGCCATCAGTGAGTTGGACAGGGTCGCCGGGGAGCTGTTTTTT.

Judged by abundance, this clone is large. CDR3 amino acids: CAISSLAGGTGELFF. The CDR3, as DNA: TGTGCCATCAGTAGCCTAGCGGGGGGCACCGGGGAGCTGTTTTTT. This rearrangement joins TRBV10-3 to TRBJ2-2, with TRBD2 identical over 11 bases. The V gene's germline CDR1 is ENHRY and CDR2 SYGVKD. CDR3 length: 15 residues. Trimming cost V 5 bases and J 4 bases; bases outside gene matches: 3.

This clone was observed a few times. This chain links TRBV24-1 with TRBJ2-5; D possibly corresponds to TRBD1 (7 bases). The CDR3 extends over 15 amino acids. The ends were cut back, 4 bases at V and 5 bases at J, with 16 bases in the middle. Germline CDR1 and CDR2: KGHDR and SFDVKD. The CDR3, as DNA: TGTGCCACCAGTGAGGGGGCAGGGGGGATCGAGACCCAGTACTTC. This encodes CATSEGAGGIETQYF.

The chain employs TRBV6-1 and TRBJ2-1, with 11 nucleotides matching TRBD1. The V and J ends lost 2 bases and 6 bases, in that order; junction bases with no gene match: 6. This CDR3 region has 16 residues. Germline V gene data show CDR1 as MNHNS and CDR2 as SASEGT. The CDR3 is CASSESPGTGGNEQFF. The CDR3 DNA reads TGTGCCAGCAGTGAAAGCCCCGGGACAGGGGGCAATGAGCAGTTCTTC.

The chain has TRBV6-6 and TRBJ1-1, with 8 bases fitting TRBD1. The germline V gene encodes CDR1 MNHNY and CDR2 SVGAGI (reference sequence). V shed 5 bases, J shed 3 bases, and the junction held 2 bases outside the gene matches. The length of the CDR3 is 13 residues. This chain's CDR3 is CASSPDRDTEAFF. The CDR3 region has the DNA TGTGCCAGCAGTCCGGACAGGGACACTGAAGCTTTCTTT.

The V call is TRBV27, the J call TRBJ1-2; D perhaps matches TRBD1 (5 bases). Trimming removed 6 bases at V and 2 bases at J, with 13 bases between. This CDR3 has 14 residues. Germline V gene data show CDR1 as MNHEY and CDR2 as SMNVEV (reference sequence). In nucleotides, the CDR3 is TGTGCCAGCAGGACGCGGGGGTTCAACTATGGCTACACCTTC. It yields the protein CASRTRGFNYGYTF.

In its sample, this clone is medium-sized (0.01 to 0.1%). This rearrangement joins TRBV30 to TRBJ1-2; 11 bases line up with TRBD1. Germline V CDR1 and CDR2: GTSNPN, SVGIG (reference sequence). This CDR3 has 14 amino acids. V gave up 4 bases and J gave up 8 bases; unmatched junction bases: 9. CDR3 residues: CAWTPGQGAGGYTF. The CDR3 DNA reads as TGTGCCTGGACCCCCGGACAGGGGGCCGGGGGCTACACCTTC.

The chain employs TRBV5-1 and TRBJ2-1; 9 bases fit TRBD2. Germline V lookup: CDR1 SGHRS, CDR2 YFSETQ. The CDR3 spans 22 residues. The V segment lost 1 base and the J segment 4 bases; nucleotides outside the gene matches: 24. The CDR3 region is CASSLTSGLHPVLGVVYNEQFF. CDR3 coding DNA: TGCGCCAGCAGCTTGACTAGCGGGCTCCATCCCGTCTTAGGGGTCGTTTACAATGAGCAGTTCTTC.